The sample holds many counts of the clone carrying this TCR beta chain. Its antigen remains unidentified. This specimen belongs to a study of regulatory T cells in long-lasting Graves disease. General observations from the study: Persistent disease exhibited a predilection for TRBV28, TRBJ1-2 and TRBJ2-5. With a small sample size, accuracy may have been reduced.

The CDR3 has 15 residues. The V gene lost 4 bases and the J gene lost 3 bases, with 16 bases spanning the gap. Germline V gene data show CDR1 as SEHNR and CDR2 as FQNEAQ (reference sequence). Described time point: persistent/refractory GD, antithyroid drugs over 5 years with positive TRAb. There was RNA extracted from PBMCs, and the TCR library was made from it. Libraries of TCR beta came from iRepertoire HTBI primers plus Arm-PCR of CDR3 regions. MiXCR was run by TCRdb on the multiplex PCR reads, yielding one entry per CDR3 protein. Of about 430,000 distinct CDR3 sequences in the sample, 20% to 25% were seen once.

The chain employs TRBV7-9 and TRBJ2-7; D is perhaps TRBD1 (5 bases). The clonotype originates from a female donor with Graves disease. Material: peripheral blood mononuclear cells (PBMCs), obtained when the disease was refractory, from a patient treated with antithyroid drugs. CDR3 nucleotide sequence: TGTGCCAGCAGCTATACAGACAGCCTCAGCTACGAGCAGTACTTC. Translation gives CASSYTDSLSYEQYF.